These 21 T cell receptor beta chains share one sample of origin, sequenced in a study of cytomegalovirus exposure and HLA in healthy donors. The PCR ran on 60 Vbeta and 13 Jbeta primers. The protocol was immunoSEQ multiplex PCR, while the TCRdb copy is restricted to in-frame clones and leaves out a portion. The repertoire has over 150,000 clones, 80% of them found once; the top ten carry roughly 10%. Sequenced: PBMCs. These receptors were collected from a man younger than 35 in good health and CMV-seropositive.

V is TRBV28 and J is TRBJ2-5; a weak D match, TRBD1 (6 bases). The CDR3 has 14 amino acids. Per germline, CDR1 MDHEN and CDR2 SYDVKM. Trimming took 8 bases from V and 5 from J, leaving 18 bases between them. The DNA of the CDR3 is TGTGCCAGCTCCGCCTACAGGGTCTGGGAGACCCAGTACTTC. The encoded protein is CASSAYRVWETQYF.

The chain employs TRBV7-9 and TRBJ1-1; D call uncertain. CDR1 SEHNR and CDR2 FQNEAQ come from the germline V gene (reference sequence). Between the trimmed V and J ends, which lost 5 bases and 6 bases, there was a span of 10 bases. The CDR3 totals 12 residues. The CDR3 region is CASSPWESEAFF. CDR3 bases: TGTGCCAGCAGCCCCTGGGAGTCTGAAGCTTTCTTT.

The chain combines TRBV10-3 with TRBJ2-1; 9 bases are shared with TRBD2. This CDR3 region has 16 residues. CDR1 is ENHRY and CDR2 is SYGVKD in the germline V gene. V lost 3 bases and J lost 7; bases outside the gene matches: 10. In DNA form, the CDR3 reads TGTGCCATCAGTGATCCAGGTAGCGGGAGTAGTAATGAGCAGTTCTTC. Translation: CAISDPGSGSSNEQFF.

In its sample, this clone was seen once. This chain uses TRBV27 with TRBJ2-7; the D gene is possibly TRBD2 (6 bases). Germline V CDR1 and CDR2: MNHEY, SMNVEV (reference sequence). The CDR3 covers 17 residues. Deletions cut 3 bases from V and 5 bases from J, with 23 bases between. CDR3: CASSFIPIGRRENEQYF. CDR3 in DNA: TGTGCCAGCAGTTTTATCCCCATTGGACGGAGGGAAAACGAGCAGTACTTC.

This rearrangement joins TRBV6-6 to TRBJ2-5, with TRBD2 identical over 9 bases. The CDR3 totals 15 residues. J was trimmed by 5 bases and V by 6 bases; bases with no gene match: 10. The germline CDR1 and CDR2 sequences are MNHNY and SVGAGI (reference sequence). The chain's CDR3 is CASSSSGTSRETQYF. CDR3 bases: TGTGCCAGCAGCTCTTCCGGGACTAGCAGGGAGACCCAGTACTTC.

This rearrangement joins TRBV4-2 to TRBJ1-1, with D perhaps matching TRBD1 (5 bases). With 7 bases removed from V and 3 bases from J, the gap between germline ends came to 12 bases. The CDR3 has 13 residues. CDR1 LGHNA and CDR2 YNFKEQ come from the germline V gene. The CDR3 DNA reads as TGTGCCAGCAACCAGGGAGCGGACACTGAAGCTTTCTTT. Its protein is CASNQGADTEAFF.

The chain carries TRBV4-3 and TRBJ2-7; 7 bases line up with TRBD1. Germline V gene sequence: CDR1 LGHNA, CDR2 YSLEER. The CDR3 length is 14 residues. Germline trimming cut 3 bases from V and 5 bases from J; bases unmatched to any gene: 7. CDR3 in amino acids: CASSHMRQGHEQYF. DNA for the CDR3: TGCGCCAGCAGCCACATGAGACAGGGCCACGAGCAGTACTTC.

The J gene is TRBJ1-1, the V gene TRBV7-6, with 8 nucleotides matching TRBD1. With 4 bases clipped from V and 1 base from J, the junction kept 5 bases outside the gene matches. Germline V gene lookup returns CDR1 SGHVS and CDR2 FNYEAQ. The CDR3 is 15 amino acids. This CDR3 is CASSSWTGRNTEAFF. CDR3 bases: TGTGCCAGCAGCTCCTGGACAGGGCGGAACACTGAAGCTTTCTTT.

The V gene is TRBV15, the J gene TRBJ2-7; 8 bases agree with TRBD1. The ends lost 3 bases at V and 2 bases at J; junction bases unmatched: 6. There are 15 residues in the CDR3. Germline V gene lookup returns CDR1 LNHNV and CDR2 YYDKDF (reference sequence). CDR3 protein: CATSRSHRGAYEQYF. DNA for the CDR3: TGTGCCACCAGCAGGTCGCACAGGGGGGCCTACGAGCAGTACTTC. Filled out from reference TRBV15 and TRBJ2-7, the complete variable domain reads DAMVIQNPRYQVTQFGKPVTLSCSQTLNHNVMYWYQQKSSQAPKLLFHYYDKDFNNEADTPDNFQSRRPNTSFCFLDIRSPGLGDTAMYLCATSRSHRGAYEQYFGPGTRLTVT.

The chain carries TRBV15 and TRBJ1-1; D call uncertain. The CDR3 runs 14 residues. Trimming removed 0 bases at V and 8 bases at J, with 13 bases between. Germline V CDR1 and CDR2: LNHNV, YYDKDF (reference sequence). The CDR3 here is CATSRDLGRSEAFF. CDR3 bases: TGTGCCACCAGCAGAGATCTGGGCAGGTCAGAAGCTTTCTTT.

V gene TRBV10-3 combines with J gene TRBJ1-5; D call uncertain. Trimming removed 0 bases at V and 2 bases at J, with 8 bases between. This CDR3 comprises 15 residues. Germline CDR1 ENHRY, CDR2 SYGVKD. The CDR3 coding sequence is TGTGCCATCAGTGAGTCCCTCGGGGGCAATCAGCCCCAGCATTTT. It is translated as CAISESLGGNQPQHF.

This rearrangement joins TRBV5-6 to TRBJ2-3; D gene ambiguous. The V gene lost 1 base and the J gene lost 6 bases, with 9 bases spanning the gap. Per germline, CDR1 SGHDT and CDR2 YYEEEE. The CDR3 has 13 amino acids. CDR3 in DNA: TGTGCCAGCAGCTTGCCGCACCGGGATACGCAGTATTTT. Residues: CASSLPHRDTQYF.

This sequence joins TRBV7-9 and TRBJ1-1; TRBD1 aligns across 7 bases. V trimming: 0 bases; J trimming: 2 bases; junction bases outside the gene matches: 3. Germline assignment: CDR1 SEHNR and CDR2 FQNEAQ (reference sequence). This CDR3 is 15 amino acids long. CDR3 protein: CASSLAGTVNTEAFF. For the CDR3, the DNA is TGTGCCAGCAGCTTAGCTGGGACAGTCAACACTGAAGCTTTCTTT. Filled out from reference TRBV7-9 and TRBJ1-1, the complete variable domain reads DTGVSQNPRHKITKRGQNVTFRCDPISEHNRLYWYRQTLGQGPEFLTYFQNEAQLEKSRLLSDRFSAERPKGSFSTLEIQRTEQGDSAMYLCASSLAGTVNTEAFFGQGTRLTVV.

With regard to this clone: The sample contains more than one DNA sequence encoding this CDR3. The J gene is TRBJ1-2, the V gene TRBV5-1; D is undetermined. In germline, CDR1 is SGHRS, CDR2 YFSETQ. The CDR3 spans 13 residues. The V end was cut by 0 bases, the J end by 0 bases, with 3 bases between. The CDR3: CASSLDSNYGYTF. The DNA for the CDR3 is TGCGCCAGCAGCTTGGACTCTAACTATGGCTACACCTTC.

A note on this clone: Other DNA variants within this sample encode the same CDR3. V is TRBV4-1 and J is TRBJ2-1, with unresolved D. The CDR3 consists of 16 residues. V was trimmed by 1 base and J by 0 bases, leaving 10 bases between them. Germline loops: CDR1 MGHRA, CDR2 YSYEKL. DNA for the CDR3: TGCGCCAGCAGCCAAGTTGACTTAGTCTCCTACAATGAGCAGTTCTTC. Translated: CASSQVDLVSYNEQFF.

CDR3 amino acids: CAWSHGDRAYEQYF. The CDR3 nucleotides are TGTGCCTGGAGTCATGGGGACAGGGCCTACGAGCAGTACTTC. The chain employs TRBV30 and TRBJ2-7, with 9 positions matching TRBD1. The trim removed 2 bases at V and 2 bases at J, leaving 4 bases unmatched. The CDR3 sequence is 14 residues long. In germline, CDR1 is GTSNPN, CDR2 SVGIG (reference sequence).

The chain uses TRBV7-6 and TRBJ2-3; 11 bases line up with TRBD2. Germline lookup yields CDR1 SGHVS and CDR2 FNYEAQ. The J segment lost 2 bases and the V segment lost 5 bases, leaving 9 bases of the junction unmatched. The CDR3 has 17 amino acids. CDR3 amino acids: CASSGPGLAVNTDTQYF. The DNA of the CDR3 is TGTGCCAGCAGCGGACCGGGACTAGCGGTTAACACAGATACGCAGTATTTT.

The chain recombines TRBV4-1 with TRBJ2-7; 8 nucleotides match TRBD1. CDR3 length equals 15 residues. J was trimmed by 2 bases and V by 0 bases; bases with no gene match: 3. Germline CDR1 and CDR2: MGHRA and YSYEKL. The CDR3 loop is CASSQDDRGTYEQYF. As DNA, the CDR3 is TGCGCCAGCAGCCAAGACGACAGGGGTACCTACGAGCAGTACTTC.

J is TRBJ1-1 and V is TRBV4-2; TRBD1 might be the D (6 bases). CDR3 length equals 15 residues. Germline V gene lookup returns CDR1 LGHNA and CDR2 YNFKEQ. Trimming removed 4 bases at V and 1 base at J, with 13 bases between. The CDR3 DNA follows: TGTGCCAGCAGCCCAGGACAGAACCAGAACACTGAAGCTTTCTTT. Translating it yields CASSPGQNQNTEAFF.

The chain employs TRBV19 and TRBJ1-2; the D gene is possibly TRBD1 (6 bases). This CDR3 spans 20 amino acids. Trimming removed 5 bases from V and 10 bases from J, with 38 bases in between. Germline-derived CDR1 and CDR2 are LNHDA and SQIVND (reference sequence). The CDR3 protein is CASSPYGGRSPIGLTRPYTF. In DNA form, the CDR3 reads TGTGCCAGTAGTCCCTACGGGGGGCGATCCCCAATCGGACTAACTAGACCCTACACCTTC.

The chain is built from TRBV14 and TRBJ1-4, with a tentative D call TRBD1 (5 bases). Germline values: CDR1 SGHDN, CDR2 FVKESK. The germline V and J ends were trimmed by 4 bases and 6 bases, with 9 bases remaining between them. This CDR3 comprises 13 residues. As DNA, the CDR3 is TGTGCCAGCAGCCGAACGGGGGATGAAAAACTGTTTTTT. Its protein product is CASSRTGDEKLFF.